The following is a TCR beta chain sequence with its context. No antigen is known for it. Naive CD8 isolation took CD45RO-negative cells positively selected for CCR7 and excluded terminally differentiated effector memory CD45RA+ cells. This sample was included in a study of shared clonotypes between healthy human individuals. Study conclusions and caveats: Among the subsets, naive ones generally showed larger estimated richness than memory ones. Depth of sequencing was expected to influence donor clonotype sharing. In a few donors, around 5% of naive CD4 clonotypes appeared in common.

Germline-derived CDR1 and CDR2 are MNHEY and SVGAGI. The CDR3 runs 14 residues. Between the trimmed V and J ends, which lost 0 bases and 2 bases, there was a span of 8 bases. TCRdb's table, derived via immunoSEQ multiplex PCR, lists solely in-frame clones and lacks some. The data hold roughly 2,000,000 clones, with about 95% observed a single time. The chain uses TRBV6-5 and TRBJ2-7; D gene ambiguous. This receptor was identified in a man between 18 and 35 years old in good health. Sample: naive CD8+ T cells sorted from blood. The CDR3 loop is CASSYSIDTYEQYF. CDR3 DNA sequence: TGTGCCAGCAGTTACTCGATTGATACCTACGAGCAGTACTTC.